These 20 T cell receptor beta chains were all obtained from the same sample, sequenced in a study of PD-L1 blockade in urothelial cancer. Time point specified: pretreatment peripheral blood. The data were produced by immunoSEQ multiplex PCR, yet TCRdb's version contains in-frame clones alone and is incomplete. There are 75,000 to 95,000 clones in the sample; 85% occur only once, and about 6.7% lies in the top ten. Sequencing used PBMCs, obtained around atezolizumab (anti-PD-L1) treatment. These receptors originate from a man aged 40-49 years with urothelial cancer.

The chain employs TRBV6-5 and TRBJ2-1, with 8 positions matching TRBD1. V lost 2 bases, J lost 8 bases, and 11 bases stayed unmatched. Germline CDR1 MNHEY, CDR2 SVGAGI. The CDR3 sequence is 16 residues long. CDR3 sequence: CASSYQGATGSDEQFF. CDR3 sequence (DNA): TGTGCCAGCAGTTACCAGGGGGCGACAGGGTCCGATGAGCAGTTCTTC.

V gene TRBV9 combines with J gene TRBJ2-3; 7 nucleotides align to TRBD1. Losses at the gene ends were 2 bases for V and 4 bases for J; bases not matched to a gene: 7. CDR1 SGDLS and CDR2 YYNGEE come from the germline V gene. The CDR3 loop spans 15 amino acids. CDR3 sequence: CASSVSRGQADTQYF. The CDR3 DNA follows: TGTGCCAGCAGCGTGAGTAGGGGGCAGGCAGATACGCAGTATTTT.

This clone came up a few times. This rearrangement joins TRBV5-1 to TRBJ2-7; D not certain. V lost 0 bases, J lost 0 bases, and 16 bases lay in between. The CDR3 sequence is 17 residues long. CDR1 and CDR2 (germline): SGHRS, YFSETQ. The CDR3 DNA follows: TGCGCCAGCAGCTTGGGAGACATCCGTCGCTACTCCTACGAGCAGTACTTC. Translation: CASSLGDIRRYSYEQYF. Complete variable domain (other parts from reference TRBV5-1 and TRBJ2-7): KAGVTQTPRYLIKTRGQQVTLSCSPISGHRSVSWYQQTPGQGLQFLFEYFSETQRNKGNFPGRFSGRQFSNSRSEMNVSTLELGDSALYLCASSLGDIRRYSYEQYFGPGTRLTVT.

CDR3 amino acids: CASSLGQGNTGELFF. CDR3 nucleotides: TGTGCCAGCAGCCTGGGGCAGGGGAACACCGGGGAGCTGTTTTTT. The rearrangement links TRBV5-8 to TRBJ2-2; tentative D call: TRBD1 (5 bases). CDR1 and CDR2 from the germline V gene are SGHTS and YDEGEE. CDR3 length: 15 residues. Trimming shortened V by 4 bases and J by 1 base, and 11 bases separated the two germline ends.

The rearrangement uses TRBV28 and TRBJ1-4, with D maybe TRBD1 (5 bases). This CDR3 has 15 residues. The germline gives CDR1 MDHEN, CDR2 SYDVKM. V shed 6 bases and J shed 8 bases, with 19 bases lying between them. CDR3 residues: CASSKAGSRREKLFF. The DNA of the CDR3 is TGTGCCAGCAGCAAAGCAGGGTCAAGGCGGGAAAAACTGTTTTTT.

The CDR3 region is CASSLDLAGADNEQFF. The CDR3 bases are TGCGCCAGCAGCTTGGACTTAGCGGGAGCTGACAATGAGCAGTTCTTC. The chain is built from TRBV5-1 and TRBJ2-1, with 9 bases matching TRBD2. CDR3 length equals 16 residues. The germline gives CDR1 SGHRS, CDR2 YFSETQ. Unmatched junction bases numbered 6, after V lost 0 bases and J lost 5 bases. Full variable domain (remainder filled in from reference TRBV5-1 and TRBJ2-1): KAGVTQTPRYLIKTRGQQVTLSCSPISGHRSVSWYQQTPGQGLQFLFEYFSETQRNKGNFPGRFSGRQFSNSRSEMNVSTLELGDSALYLCASSLDLAGADNEQFFGPGTRLTVL.

The chain has TRBV9 and TRBJ2-7; 7 positions agree with TRBD1. V was pared by 2 bases and J by 2 bases, with 4 bases of the junction left unmatched. In germline, CDR1 is SGDLS, CDR2 YYNGEE. The CDR3 has 14 residues. CDR3 protein: CASSVGTATYEQYF. CDR3 bases: TGTGCCAGCAGCGTCGGGACAGCAACCTACGAGCAGTACTTC.

This clone has just one count. The chain has TRBV29-1 and TRBJ1-1, with TRBD1 matching over 7 bases. The V and J ends lost 1 base and 0 bases, in that order; junction bases with no gene match: 2. Germline V gene data show CDR1 as SQVTM and CDR2 as ANQGSEA. This CDR3 comprises 14 residues. The CDR3 nucleotides are TGCAGCGTTGAAGGGCAGGGGGTGAACACTGAAGCTTTCTTT. Translation: CSVEGQGVNTEAFF.

The rearrangement joins TRBV29-1 to TRBJ1-1; D is unresolved. The ends were cut back, 4 bases at V and 1 base at J, with 7 bases in the middle. This CDR3 has 12 amino acids. Germline CDR1 is SQVTM and CDR2 is ANQGSEA. In DNA, the CDR3 is TGCAGCGTTGGAATCGGGAACACTGAAGCTTTCTTT. Its translation: CSVGIGNTEAFF.

The V and J genes are TRBV14 and TRBJ2-3, with 10 bases identical to TRBD1. V shed 3 bases, J shed 5 bases, and the junction held 5 bases outside the gene matches. Germline values: CDR1 SGHDN, CDR2 FVKESK. There are 15 residues in the CDR3. CDR3 sequence (DNA): TGTGCCAGCAGCCACATGGGGACAGGGGAAGATACGCAGTATTTT. Translating it yields CASSHMGTGEDTQYF.

V usage is TRBV28 and J usage is TRBJ1-5, with TRBD1 matching 9 bases. CDR3 size: 16 residues. With V trimmed by 5 bases and J by 9 bases, 14 bases remained unmatched. The V gene's germline CDR1 is MDHEN and CDR2 SYDVKM. In nucleotides, the CDR3 is TGTGCCAGCAGTCGTACACGGGGACAGGGCCTTAGGCCCCAGCATTTT. This translates into CASSRTRGQGLRPQHF.

The rearrangement links TRBV5-4 to TRBJ2-7; D uncertain. Trimming pared 4 bases from V and 6 bases from J, leaving 14 bases between. Germline V lookup: CDR1 SGHNT, CDR2 YYREEE (reference sequence). The CDR3 runs to 13 residues. CDR3 in amino acids: CASSAQGRGEQYF. CDR3 sequence (DNA): TGTGCCAGCAGCGCCCAAGGTCGAGGCGAGCAGTACTTC. Variable domain in full (rest from reference TRBV5-4 and TRBJ2-7): ETGVTQSPTHLIKTRGQQVTLRCSSQSGHNTVSWYQQALGQGPQFIFQYYREEENGRGNFPPRFSGLQFPNYSSELNVNALELDDSALYLCASSAQGRGEQYFGPGTRLTVT.

The chain carries TRBV9 and TRBJ2-5, with TRBD1 matching 7 bases. Germline assignment: CDR1 SGDLS and CDR2 YYNGEE. V shed 3 bases, J shed 4 bases, and the junction held 9 bases outside the gene matches. CDR3 length: 15 amino acids. DNA of the CDR3: TGTGCCAGCAGCGCGCGAGGACAGGTGGCAGAGACCCAGTACTTC. It encodes CASSARGQVAETQYF.

The CDR3 DNA sequence: TGTGCCAGCAGCTTGGGGCCGCGGGACGAGCAGTACTTC. Translating it yields CASSLGPRDEQYF. The chain uses TRBV5-6 and TRBJ2-7, with D possibly TRBD2 on 5 matching bases. Looked up from germline, CDR1 is SGHDT and CDR2 is YYEEEE. This CDR3 spans 13 amino acids. V was pared by 0 bases and J by 5 bases, with 9 bases between. Full variable domain (remainder filled in from reference TRBV5-6 and TRBJ2-7): DAGVTQSPTHLIKTRGQQVTLRCSPKSGHDTVSWYQQALGQGPQFIFQYYEEEERQRGNFPDRFSGHQFPNYSSELNVNALLLGDSALYLCASSLGPRDEQYFGPGTRLTVT.

J is TRBJ2-6 and V is TRBV11-1; TRBD1 matches at 8 bases. The CDR3 extends over 17 amino acids. With 3 bases clipped from V and 0 bases from J, the junction kept 4 bases outside the gene matches. CDR1 is SGHAT, CDR2 FQDESV, per germline (reference sequence). CDR3 protein: CASSLTGASSGANVLTF. In DNA form, the CDR3 reads TGTGCCAGCAGCTTGACAGGGGCGTCCTCTGGGGCCAACGTCCTGACTTTC.

This rearrangement joins TRBV20-1 to TRBJ2-7, with D uncertain. The CDR3 runs 10 residues. Trimming pared 1 base from V and 7 bases from J, leaving 5 bases between. Germline assignment: CDR1 DFQATT and CDR2 SNEGSKA (reference sequence). DNA of the CDR3: TGCAGTGCTAGAGTCTTAGAGCAGTACTTC. Translating it yields CSARVLEQYF.

This chain connects TRBV9 to TRBJ2-5, with TRBD1 matching over 8 bases. This CDR3 has 13 amino acids. Germline loops: CDR1 SGDLS, CDR2 YYNGEE. After removal of 4 bases from V and 2 bases from J, the junction contained 1 base not matched to a gene. The CDR3 sequence is CASSRDRQETQYF. As DNA, the CDR3 is TGTGCCAGCAGCCGGGACAGGCAAGAGACCCAGTACTTC.

The chain recombines TRBV27 with TRBJ1-5; D is possibly TRBD1 (6 bases). Trimming left V 7 bases short and J 4 bases short, with 20 bases between. The CDR3 spans 16 residues. Germline values: CDR1 MNHEY, CDR2 SMNVEV (reference sequence). The CDR3 DNA reads as TGTGCCAGCAAGAGGCACAGGGAGTCGATTAATCAGCCCCAGCATTTT. This sequence encodes CASKRHRESINQPQHF.

Only a few counts were recorded for this clone. The gene calls are TRBV9 and TRBJ2-7; 8 bases align to TRBD1. Germline V gives CDR1 SGDLS, CDR2 YYNGEE. The CDR3 extends over 13 amino acids. V lost 5 bases to trimming and J lost 2 bases; unmatched junction nucleotides: 3. The CDR3 DNA is TGTGCCAGCAGTGGGACAGGAGCCTACGAGCAGTACTTC. Its translation is CASSGTGAYEQYF.

This clone was seen more than once but under ten times. The chain combines TRBV5-6 with TRBJ2-6; D gene uncertain. CDR1 and CDR2 (germline): SGHDT, YYEEEE. This CDR3 region has 13 residues. Trimming took off 7 bases at V and 4 bases at J, with 9 bases between the two ends. This chain's CDR3 is CASRGPGANVLTF. CDR3 nucleotide sequence: TGTGCCAGCCGTGGCCCCGGGGCCAACGTCCTGACTTTC. Together with reference TRBV5-6 and TRBJ2-6, the CDR3 gives the full variable domain: DAGVTQSPTHLIKTRGQQVTLRCSPKSGHDTVSWYQQALGQGPQFIFQYYEEEERQRGNFPDRFSGHQFPNYSSELNVNALLLGDSALYLCASRGPGANVLTFGAGSRLTVL.